Below are 8 T cell receptor beta chains sequenced from a single sample in a study of a mutant IDH1 vaccine in newly diagnosed glioma. Stated time point: baseline, week 1 (first vaccination visit). Treatment reported: pre-vaccination baseline after standard-of-care therapy. Libraries were prepared by immunoSEQ multiplex PCR; TCRdb keeps only in-frame clonotypes and omits some of them. The sample lists around 67,000 clones; around 83% were seen once. The sample was peripheral blood mononuclear cells (PBMCs), taken from a glioma patient treated with radiotherapy, temozolomide or both. The receptor source for this set is a woman in her late teens or twenties with glioma. Some clones in this sample may be carry-over from other donors' samples.

This chain links TRBV5-1 with TRBJ2-7; D might be TRBD2 (6 bases). The CDR3 runs 16 residues. Between the trimmed V and J ends, which lost 0 bases and 1 base, there was a span of 14 bases. CDR1 SGHRS and CDR2 YFSETQ come from the germline V gene. CDR3 amino acids: CASSLGGSGYSYEQYF. CDR3 DNA: TGCGCCAGCAGCTTGGGGGGTAGCGGTTATTCCTACGAGCAGTACTTC.

The chain is built from TRBV5-6 and TRBJ2-7; D is unresolved. The CDR3 has 13 amino acids. Looked up from germline, CDR1 is SGHDT and CDR2 is YYEEEE. V was clipped by 4 bases and J by 2 bases, with 10 bases between them. CDR3 sequence (DNA): TGTGCCAGCAGCGTTTCCACAGCCTACGAGCAGTACTTC. The encoded protein is CASSVSTAYEQYF. Full variable domain (remainder filled in from reference TRBV5-6 and TRBJ2-7): DAGVTQSPTHLIKTRGQQVTLRCSPKSGHDTVSWYQQALGQGPQFIFQYYEEEERQRGNFPDRFSGHQFPNYSSELNVNALLLGDSALYLCASSVSTAYEQYFGPGTRLTVT.

V usage is TRBV30 and J usage is TRBJ1-1, with D unresolved. The CDR3 runs 15 residues. The germline V gene has CDR1 GTSNPN and CDR2 SVGIG (reference sequence). The V end lost 1 base, the J end lost 0 bases, and 12 bases lay between the germline ends. The CDR3 region is CAWSGAWALNTEAFF. For the CDR3, the DNA is TGTGCCTGGAGTGGAGCCTGGGCGCTGAACACTGAAGCTTTCTTT.

The chain couples TRBV29-1 to TRBJ1-1; possibly TRBD1 for D (5 bases). CDR3 size: 13 residues. V was cut by 7 bases and J by 0 bases, with 12 bases left in between. Germline CDR1 SQVTM, CDR2 ANQGSEA. CDR3 nucleotide sequence: TGCAGCGCTTGGGGGGGGATGAACACTGAAGCTTTCTTT. Translated: CSAWGGMNTEAFF.

This clone was seen a single time. The chain carries TRBV19 and TRBJ2-5; 7 nucleotides match TRBD1. Germline V gene lookup returns CDR1 LNHDA and CDR2 SQIVND (reference sequence). The CDR3 length is 15 residues. The V segment lost 5 bases and the J segment 5 bases; nucleotides outside the gene matches: 11. CDR3 amino acids: CASSGDEGAGETQYF. CDR3 in DNA: TGTGCCAGTAGTGGGGACGAGGGGGCCGGGGAGACCCAGTACTTC.

This chain links TRBV10-2 with TRBJ1-1; no clear D. CDR1 is WSHSY and CDR2 is SAAADI in the germline V gene. CDR3 length: 12 residues. V was cut by 6 bases and J by 5 bases, with 10 bases left in between. The CDR3 reads CASREVQTEAFF. CDR3 bases: TGCGCCAGCAGAGAAGTCCAAACTGAAGCTTTCTTT.

DNA of the CDR3: TGCGCCAGCAGCCCCCGACAGGGATTTGCCGAGCAGTACTTC. This sequence encodes CASSPRQGFAEQYF. V and J are TRBV5-1 and TRBJ2-7; 7 bases line up with TRBD1. After removal of 4 bases from V and 6 bases from J, the junction contained 10 bases not matched to a gene. This CDR3 contains 14 residues. From germline, CDR1 is SGHRS and CDR2 YFSETQ.

This rearrangement joins TRBV6-5 to TRBJ1-1, with a weak D call TRBD1 (6 bases). This CDR3 spans 12 amino acids. The ends were cut back, 7 bases at V and 7 bases at J, with 13 bases in the middle. The germline V gene has CDR1 MNHEY and CDR2 SVGAGI. This CDR3 reads CASKGGEGEAFF. CDR3 nucleotides: TGTGCCAGCAAGGGGGGGGAGGGTGAAGCTTTCTTT.